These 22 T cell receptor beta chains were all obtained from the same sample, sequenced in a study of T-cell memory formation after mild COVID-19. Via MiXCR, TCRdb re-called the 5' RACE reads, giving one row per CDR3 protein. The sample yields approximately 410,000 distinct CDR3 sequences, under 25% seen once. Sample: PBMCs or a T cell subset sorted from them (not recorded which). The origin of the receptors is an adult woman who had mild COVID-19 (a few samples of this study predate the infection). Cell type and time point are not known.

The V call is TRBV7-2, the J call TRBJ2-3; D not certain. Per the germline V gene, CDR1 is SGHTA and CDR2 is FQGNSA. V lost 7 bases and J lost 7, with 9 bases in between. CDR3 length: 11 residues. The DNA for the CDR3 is TGTGCCAGCACCTCGCACCATACGCAGTATTTT. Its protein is CASTSHHTQYF.

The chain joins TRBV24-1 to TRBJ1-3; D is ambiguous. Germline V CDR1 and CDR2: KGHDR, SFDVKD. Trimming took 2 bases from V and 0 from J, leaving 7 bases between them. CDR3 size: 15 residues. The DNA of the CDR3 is TGTGCCACCAGTGATTCGGGGTCCTCTGGAAACACCATATATTTT. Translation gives CATSDSGSSGNTIYF.

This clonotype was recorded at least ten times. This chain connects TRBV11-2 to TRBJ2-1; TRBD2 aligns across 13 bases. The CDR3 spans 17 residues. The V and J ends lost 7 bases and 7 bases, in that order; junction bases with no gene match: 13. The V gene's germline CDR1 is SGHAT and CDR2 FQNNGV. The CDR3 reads CASKGLAGPGAVNEQFF. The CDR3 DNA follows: TGTGCCAGCAAGGGACTAGCGGGACCGGGGGCGGTGAATGAGCAGTTCTTC.

CDR3 residues: CASSFGSGTYNEQFF. The CDR3 DNA reads TGTGCCAGCAGTTTTGGAAGCGGGACCTACAATGAGCAGTTCTTC. The rearrangement uses TRBV27 and TRBJ2-1; the match to TRBD2 covers 7 bases. The CDR3 runs 15 residues. V shed 3 bases and J 2 bases; nucleotides not matched to a gene: 4. From germline, CDR1 is MNHEY and CDR2 SMNVEV (reference sequence).

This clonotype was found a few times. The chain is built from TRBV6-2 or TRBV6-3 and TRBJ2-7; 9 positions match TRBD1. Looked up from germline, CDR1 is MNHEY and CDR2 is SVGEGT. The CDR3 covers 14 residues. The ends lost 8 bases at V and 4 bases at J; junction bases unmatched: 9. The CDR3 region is CASLRGQGTYEQYF. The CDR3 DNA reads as TGTGCCAGCCTCCGAGGACAGGGGACATACGAGCAGTACTTC.

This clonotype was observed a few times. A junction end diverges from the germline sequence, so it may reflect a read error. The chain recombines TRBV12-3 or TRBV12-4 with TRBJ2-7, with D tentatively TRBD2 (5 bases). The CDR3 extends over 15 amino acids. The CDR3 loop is CASSPSGYGSFEQYF. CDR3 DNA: TGTGCCAGCAGTCCCTCGGGGTATGGGTCCTTCGAGCAGTACTTC.

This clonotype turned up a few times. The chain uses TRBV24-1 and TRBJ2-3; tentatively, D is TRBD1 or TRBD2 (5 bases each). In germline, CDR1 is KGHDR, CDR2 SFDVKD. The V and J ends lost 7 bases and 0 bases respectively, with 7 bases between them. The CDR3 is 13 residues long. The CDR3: CATRRDSTDTQYF. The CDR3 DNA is TGTGCCACCAGAAGGGACAGCACAGATACGCAGTATTTT.

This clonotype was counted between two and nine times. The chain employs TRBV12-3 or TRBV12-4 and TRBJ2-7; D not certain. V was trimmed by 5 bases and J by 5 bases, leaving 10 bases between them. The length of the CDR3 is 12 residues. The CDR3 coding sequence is TGTGCCAGCAGTGATAAATTCGACGAGCAGTACTTC. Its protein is CASSDKFDEQYF.

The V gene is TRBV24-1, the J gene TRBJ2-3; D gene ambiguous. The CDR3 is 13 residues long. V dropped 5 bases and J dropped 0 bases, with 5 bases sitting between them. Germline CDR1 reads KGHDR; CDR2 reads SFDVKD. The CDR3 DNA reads TGTGCCACCAGTGGAAGGAGCACAGATACGCAGTATTTT. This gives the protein CATSGRSTDTQYF.

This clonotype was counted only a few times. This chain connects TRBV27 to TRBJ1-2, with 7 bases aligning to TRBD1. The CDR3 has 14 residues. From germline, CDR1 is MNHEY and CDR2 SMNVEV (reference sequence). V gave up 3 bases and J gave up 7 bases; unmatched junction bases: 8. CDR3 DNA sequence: TGTGCCAGCAGTTTTGGGAGGGGGCAAGGTGGCTACACCTTC. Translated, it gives CASSFGRGQGGYTF.

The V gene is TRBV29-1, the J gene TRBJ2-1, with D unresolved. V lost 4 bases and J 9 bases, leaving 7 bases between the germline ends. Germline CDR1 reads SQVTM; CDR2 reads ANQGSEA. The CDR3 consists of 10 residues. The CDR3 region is CSVGSFEQFF. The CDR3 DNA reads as TGCAGCGTTGGGTCGTTTGAGCAGTTCTTC.

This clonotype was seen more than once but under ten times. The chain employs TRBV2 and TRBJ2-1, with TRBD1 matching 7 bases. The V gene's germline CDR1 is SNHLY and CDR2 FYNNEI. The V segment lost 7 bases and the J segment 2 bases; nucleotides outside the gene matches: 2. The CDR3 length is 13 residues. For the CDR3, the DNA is TGTGCCAGCAAAGGGACAGCCTACAATGAGCAGTTCTTC. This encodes CASKGTAYNEQFF.

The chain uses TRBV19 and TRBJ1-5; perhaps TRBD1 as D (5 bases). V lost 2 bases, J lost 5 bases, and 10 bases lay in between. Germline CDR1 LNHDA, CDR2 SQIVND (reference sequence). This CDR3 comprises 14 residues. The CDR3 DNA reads TGTGCCAGTAGTATATGGGTAGGGGATCAGCCCCAGCATTTT. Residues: CASSIWVGDQPQHF.

As DNA, the CDR3 is TGTGCCAGCAGTGATCCGGGACAGACCTACGAGCAGTACTTC. The encoded protein is CASSDPGQTYEQYF. This chain uses TRBV12-3 or TRBV12-4 with TRBJ2-7; TRBD1 matches 7 bases. The V segment lost 5 bases and the J segment 2 bases; nucleotides outside the gene matches: 6. The CDR3 length is 14 residues.

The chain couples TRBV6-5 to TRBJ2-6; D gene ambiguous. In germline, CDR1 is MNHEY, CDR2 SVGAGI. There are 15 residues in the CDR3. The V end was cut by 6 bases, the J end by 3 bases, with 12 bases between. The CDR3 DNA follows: TGTGCCAGCAGACGACGGAGCAGTGGGGCCAACGTCCTGACTTTC. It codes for CASRRRSSGANVLTF.

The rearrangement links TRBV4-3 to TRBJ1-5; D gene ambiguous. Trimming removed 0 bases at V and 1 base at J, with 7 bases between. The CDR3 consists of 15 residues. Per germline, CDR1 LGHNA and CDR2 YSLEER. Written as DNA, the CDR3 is TGCGCCAGCAGCCAAGAGACAATCAGCAATCAGCCCCAGCATTTT. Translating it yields CASSQETISNQPQHF.

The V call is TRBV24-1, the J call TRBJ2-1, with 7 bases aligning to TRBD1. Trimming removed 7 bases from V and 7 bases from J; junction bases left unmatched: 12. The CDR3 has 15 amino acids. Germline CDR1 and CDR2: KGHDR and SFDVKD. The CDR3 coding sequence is TGTGCCACCAGAAACAGACAGGGAGTTGGGAATGAGCAGTTCTTC. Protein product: CATRNRQGVGNEQFF.

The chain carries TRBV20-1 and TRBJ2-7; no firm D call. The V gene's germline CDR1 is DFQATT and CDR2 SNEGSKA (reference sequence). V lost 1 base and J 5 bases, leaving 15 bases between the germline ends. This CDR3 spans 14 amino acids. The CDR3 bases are TGCAGTGCTAGAGGTCCTGCAGCACGGGACGAGCAGTACTTC. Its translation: CSARGPAARDEQYF.

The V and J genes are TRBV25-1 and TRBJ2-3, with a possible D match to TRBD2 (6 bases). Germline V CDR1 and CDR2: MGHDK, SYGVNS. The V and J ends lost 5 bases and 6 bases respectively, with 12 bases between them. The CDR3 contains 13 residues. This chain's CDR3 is CASSKRVWDTQYF. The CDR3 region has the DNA TGTGCCAGCAGTAAGCGGGTATGGGATACGCAGTATTTT.

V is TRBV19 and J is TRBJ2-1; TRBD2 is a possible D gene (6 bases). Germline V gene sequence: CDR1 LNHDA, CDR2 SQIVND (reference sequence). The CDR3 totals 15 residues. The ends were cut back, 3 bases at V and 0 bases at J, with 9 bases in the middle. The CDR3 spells CASSIPGSSYNEQFF. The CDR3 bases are TGTGCCAGTAGTATCCCCGGGAGCTCCTACAATGAGCAGTTCTTC.

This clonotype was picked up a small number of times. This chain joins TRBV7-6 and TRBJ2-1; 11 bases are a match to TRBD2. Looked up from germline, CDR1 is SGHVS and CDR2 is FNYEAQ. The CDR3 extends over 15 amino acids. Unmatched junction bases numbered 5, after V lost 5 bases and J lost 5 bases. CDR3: CASSPQLAGDNEQFF. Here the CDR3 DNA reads TGTGCCAGCAGCCCCCAACTAGCGGGAGACAATGAGCAGTTCTTC.

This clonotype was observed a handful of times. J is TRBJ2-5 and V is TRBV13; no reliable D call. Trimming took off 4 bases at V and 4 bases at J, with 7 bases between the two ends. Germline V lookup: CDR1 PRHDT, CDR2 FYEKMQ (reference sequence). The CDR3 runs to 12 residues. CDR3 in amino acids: CASSSATETQYF. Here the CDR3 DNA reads TGTGCCAGCAGCTCAGCCACAGAGACCCAGTACTTC.